Presented here are 13 T cell receptor beta chains from one specimen sequenced in a study of human T cells and chemical hapten exposure. TCRdb analysed the RACE reads with MiXCR anew, one entry per CDR3 protein. This sample has approximately 52,000 distinct CDR3 sequences, with about 9% found just once. Time point denoted: pre-sensitization, week 0. Sample treatment: therapeutic diphenylcyclopropenone sensitization with weekly scalp DPC. The material was whole blood, obtained in connection with sensitization to the hapten diphenylcyclopropenone (DPC). These receptor sequences come from a woman in her thirties or forties with alopecia areata. Some clones in this sample may be carry-over from other donors' samples.

The rearrangement uses TRBV7-2 and TRBJ1-3; 9 nucleotides line up with TRBD1. V lost 1 base and J lost 8; bases outside the gene matches: 6. The CDR3 consists of 15 residues. Per the germline V gene, CDR1 is SGHTA and CDR2 is FQGNSA. DNA of the CDR3: TGTGCCAGCAGCTTAGTGTGGGACAGGGTTGACACCATATATTTT. Translation gives CASSLVWDRVDTIYF.

This clonotype was seen ten or more times. This sequence joins TRBV29-1 and TRBJ1-2; possible D gene TRBD1, 6 bases. The CDR3 spans 16 residues. Germline values: CDR1 SQVTM, CDR2 ANQGSEA. V lost 6 bases to trimming and J lost 8 bases, with 28 bases between them. The CDR3 sequence is CSVAVGGAGTLRGYTF. The CDR3 DNA sequence: TGCAGCGTGGCGGTTGGGGGCGCGGGGACCCTGCGAGGCTACACCTTC.

This clonotype was recorded a few times. The chain employs TRBV28 and TRBJ1-6, with TRBD1 matching 12 bases. The CDR3 contains 17 residues. Germline loops: CDR1 MDHEN, CDR2 SYDVKM. J gave up 2 bases and V 5 bases, and 4 bases lay outside the gene matches. The CDR3 reads CASSTGQGAAYNSPLHF. CDR3 nucleotides: TGTGCCAGCAGTACGGGACAGGGGGCAGCCTATAATTCACCCCTCCACTTT.

Concerning this clonotype: A much larger clone differs by one base, so this may be a read error. The chain has TRBV7-9 and TRBJ2-7, with 8 bases aligning to TRBD1. Per the germline V gene, CDR1 is SEHNR and CDR2 is FQNEAQ (reference sequence). CDR3 size: 14 residues. The CDR3 nucleotides are TGTGCCAGCAGTACAGGGGGGATGGCCTACGTGCAGTACTTC. Translated: CASSTGGMAYVQYF. The full variable domain, rest sourced from reference TRBV7-9 and TRBJ2-7, is DTGVSQNPRHKITKRGQNVTFRCDPISEHNRLYWYRQTLGQGPEFLTYFQNEAQLEKSRLLSDRFSAERPKGSFSTLEIQRTEQGDSAMYLCASSTGGMAYVQYFGPGTRLTVT.

Comments on this clonotype: Given a much more abundant clone one base away, this may be a read error. The chain carries TRBV29-1 and TRBJ2-2, with no clear D. Between the trimmed V and J ends, which lost 6 bases and 7 bases, there was a span of 9 bases. This CDR3 comprises 11 residues. Per germline, CDR1 SQVTM and CDR2 ANQGSEA. The chain's CDR3 is CSVKGSGELFF. The CDR3 coding sequence is TGCAGCGTGAAGGGAAGCGGGGAGCTGTTTTTT.

Ten or more counts support this clonotype. V is TRBV20-1 and J is TRBJ1-5; D uncertain. CDR3 length: 14 amino acids. V was clipped by 0 bases and J by 5 bases, with 11 bases between them. CDR1 is DFQATT and CDR2 is SNEGSKA in the germline V gene (reference sequence). The CDR3 sequence: CSAREGGGDQPQHF. The CDR3 coding sequence is TGCAGTGCTAGAGAGGGAGGCGGGGATCAGCCCCAGCATTTT.

This clonotype came up many times. This chain links TRBV12-3 or TRBV12-4 with TRBJ1-5; D is unresolved. This CDR3 has 16 amino acids. V was pared by 3 bases and J by 2 bases, with 14 bases between. The CDR3 reads CASSLVGRGGNQPQHF. For the CDR3, the DNA is TGTGCCAGCAGTTTGGTCGGCCGTGGGGGCAATCAGCCCCAGCATTTT.

This clonotype was detected many times. The V and J genes are TRBV7-9 and TRBJ2-7; 7 bases agree with TRBD1. The germline V gene encodes CDR1 SEHNR and CDR2 FQNEAQ (reference sequence). The CDR3 has 16 residues. Trimming removed 0 bases from V and 5 bases from J; junction bases left unmatched: 10. CDR3 in DNA: TGTGCCAGCAGCTTAGCTAGACAGGGACCCGGGGACGAGCAGTACTTC. It codes for CASSLARQGPGDEQYF.

This sequence joins TRBV12-3 or TRBV12-4 and TRBJ1-1; D call uncertain. The CDR3 totals 12 residues. The V and J ends lost 6 bases and 4 bases respectively, with 9 bases between them. CDR3 in amino acids: CASRNVRTEAFF. The CDR3 region has the DNA TGTGCCAGCAGAAACGTACGCACTGAAGCTTTCTTT.

This clonotype has only a few counts. The chain combines TRBV7-6 with TRBJ1-2, with D perhaps matching TRBD1 (6 bases). Germline CDR1 is SGHVS and CDR2 is FNYEAQ. The V gene lost 0 bases and the J gene lost 4 bases, with 12 bases spanning the gap. The CDR3 length is 15 residues. Here the CDR3 DNA reads TGTGCCAGCAGCTTAGCTCCGGACAGTTCCTATGGCTACACCTTC. This translates into CASSLAPDSSYGYTF.

This clonotype was seen many times. The chain uses TRBV11-2 and TRBJ1-1; D gene ambiguous. The CDR3 has 14 residues. Germline V lookup: CDR1 SGHAT, CDR2 FQNNGV. Trimming took 5 bases from V and 1 from J, leaving 11 bases between them. This CDR3 reads CASSLLRGNTEAFF. CDR3 DNA sequence: TGTGCCAGCAGCCTGCTCCGAGGGAACACTGAAGCTTTCTTT.

The chain carries TRBV7-3 and TRBJ2-2, with 11 bases matching TRBD1. With V trimmed by 0 bases and J by 6 bases, 3 bases remained unmatched. Germline V lookup: CDR1 SGHTA, CDR2 FQGTGA. The CDR3 sequence is 16 residues long. This CDR3 is CASSLTRTGGSGELFF. CDR3 coding DNA: TGTGCCAGCAGCTTAACACGGACAGGGGGCTCCGGGGAGCTGTTTTTT.

This clonotype has at least ten counts. V usage is TRBV5-1 and J usage is TRBJ1-4, with TRBD1 identical over 8 bases. J lost 11 bases, V lost 3 bases, and 12 bases had no gene match. The CDR3 contains 15 residues. From germline, CDR1 is SGHRS and CDR2 YFSETQ. The CDR3 DNA is TGCGCCAGCAGCTCTGCGACAGGGGACCTTCGTAAACTGTTTTTT. Protein sequence: CASSSATGDLRKLFF.